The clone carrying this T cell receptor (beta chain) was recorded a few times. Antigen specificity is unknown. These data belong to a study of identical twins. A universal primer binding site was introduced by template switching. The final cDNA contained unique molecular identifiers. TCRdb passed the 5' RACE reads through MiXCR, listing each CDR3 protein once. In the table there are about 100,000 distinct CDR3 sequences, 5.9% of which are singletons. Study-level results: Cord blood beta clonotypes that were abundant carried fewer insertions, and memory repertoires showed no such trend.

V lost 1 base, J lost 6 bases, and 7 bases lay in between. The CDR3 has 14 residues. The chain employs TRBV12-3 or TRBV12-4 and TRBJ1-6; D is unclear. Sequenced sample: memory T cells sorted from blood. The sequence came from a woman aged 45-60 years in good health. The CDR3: CASSLGRANSPLHF. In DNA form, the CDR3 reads TGTGCCAGCAGTTTAGGACGTGCTAATTCACCCCTCCACTTT.